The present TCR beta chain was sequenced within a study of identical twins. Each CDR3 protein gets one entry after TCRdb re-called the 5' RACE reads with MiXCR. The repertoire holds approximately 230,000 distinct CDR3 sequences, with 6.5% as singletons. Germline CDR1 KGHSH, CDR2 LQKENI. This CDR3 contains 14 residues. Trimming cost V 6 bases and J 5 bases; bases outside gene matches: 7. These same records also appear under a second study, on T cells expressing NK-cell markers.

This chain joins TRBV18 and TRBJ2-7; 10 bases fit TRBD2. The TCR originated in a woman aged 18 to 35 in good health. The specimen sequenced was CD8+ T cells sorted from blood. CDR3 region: CASSPTSGNNEQYF. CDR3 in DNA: TGTGCCAGCTCCCCCACTAGCGGGAACAACGAGCAGTACTTC.